Below are 11 T cell receptor beta chains sequenced from a single sample in a study of T-cell memory formation after mild COVID-19. TCRdb fed the 5' RACE reads into MiXCR, producing one record per CDR3 protein. Of about 290,000 distinct CDR3 sequences in the sample, about a sixth were seen once. Sequencing was performed on PBMCs or a T cell subset sorted from them (not recorded which). The source is a man aged 18 to 30 who had mild COVID-19 (a few samples of this study predate the infection). Cell type and time point are not known.

This clonotype has more than one count but fewer than ten. The chain carries TRBV3-1 and TRBJ2-1, with a tentative D call TRBD2 (6 bases). Germline V gene lookup returns CDR1 LGHDT and CDR2 YNNKEL (reference sequence). The CDR3 runs to 15 residues. V was trimmed by 5 bases and J by 8 bases, leaving 19 bases between them. The CDR3, as DNA: TGTGCCAGCAGCAATAGCCGCGGCGGGGAGGATGAGCAGTTCTTC. This translates into CASSNSRGGEDEQFF.

The gene calls are TRBV7-9 and TRBJ2-2; TRBD2 aligns across 11 bases. Germline CDR1 reads SEHNR; CDR2 reads FQNEAQ (reference sequence). The CDR3 is 18 residues long. The ends lost 3 bases at V and 1 base at J; junction bases unmatched: 7. The CDR3 DNA sequence: TGTGCCAGCAGCTTCTGGTCTAGCGGGGGGTTGAACACCGGGGAGCTGTTTTTT. This encodes CASSFWSSGGLNTGELFF. Full variable domain (outside the CDR3, taken from reference TRBV7-9 and TRBJ2-2): DTGVSQNPRHKITKRGQNVTFRCDPISEHNRLYWYRQTLGQGPEFLTYFQNEAQLEKSRLLSDRFSAERPKGSFSTLEIQRTEQGDSAMYLCASSFWSSGGLNTGELFFGEGSRLTVL.

The chain combines TRBV10-3 with TRBJ2-7; D is unresolved. The CDR3 length is 14 residues. Trimming cost V 2 bases and J 0 bases, with 8 bases left between them. CDR1 and CDR2 (germline): ENHRY, SYGVKD. The CDR3 loop is CAISEPGSSYEQYF. As DNA, the CDR3 is TGTGCCATCAGTGAGCCAGGTAGCTCCTACGAGCAGTACTTC.

This chain links TRBV4-2 with TRBJ2-7; no definite D call. The ends were cut back, 0 bases at V and 2 bases at J, with 8 bases in the middle. CDR3 size: 14 residues. CDR1 is LGHNA and CDR2 is YNFKEQ in the germline V gene. CDR3 nucleotide sequence: TGTGCCAGCAGCCAAGATGGCTCGCCCTACGAGCAGTACTTC. It is translated as CASSQDGSPYEQYF.

The chain is built from TRBV7-8 and TRBJ2-4, with 7 bases fitting TRBD2. V was clipped by 4 bases and J by 1 base; unmatched bases: 16. Germline values: CDR1 SGHVS, CDR2 FQNEAQ. The CDR3 is made up of 19 amino acids. CDR3 nucleotides: TGTGCCAGCAGCTCCGTCGGGAGGCGGGCGGGTGTGGCCAAAAACATTCAGTACTTC. This encodes CASSSVGRRAGVAKNIQYF. The full variable domain, completed using reference TRBV7-8 and TRBJ2-4, is GAGVSQSPRYKVAKRGQDVALRCDPISGHVSLFWYQQALGQGPEFLTYFQNEAQLDKSGLPSDRFFAERPEGSVSTLKIQRTQQEDSAVYLCASSSVGRRAGVAKNIQYFGAGTRLSVL.

The chain couples TRBV5-1 to TRBJ2-1; D possibly corresponds to TRBD2 (5 bases). The CDR3 spans 14 residues. Germline V gives CDR1 SGHRS, CDR2 YFSETQ. V dropped 4 bases and J dropped 8 bases, with 16 bases sitting between them. CDR3 nucleotide sequence: TGCGCCAGCAGCGGACTTTTGACGCCAGATGAGCAGTTCTTC. Amino acid sequence: CASSGLLTPDEQFF.

V and J are TRBV6-5 and TRBJ1-5; D is unresolved. The CDR3 has 17 residues. Looked up from germline, CDR1 is MNHEY and CDR2 is SVGAGI. Trimming left V 6 bases short and J 0 bases short, with 18 bases between. The CDR3 DNA sequence: TGTGCCAGCAGGAGGTCCAGCAGCAGTTATAGCAATCAGCCCCAGCATTTT. The encoded protein is CASRRSSSSYSNQPQHF.

This rearrangement joins TRBV2 to TRBJ2-2, with a possible D match to TRBD1 (5 bases). CDR1 is SNHLY and CDR2 is FYNNEI in the germline V gene. The V and J ends lost 8 bases and 4 bases respectively, with 14 bases between them. CDR3 length: 14 amino acids. CDR3 nucleotides: TGTGCCAGCTTTAAGGACACAACCACCGGGGAGCTGTTTTTT. It codes for CASFKDTTTGELFF.

This clonotype was picked up many times. The chain combines TRBV7-6 with TRBJ2-1, with D possibly being TRBD1 (6 bases). V lost 6 bases, J lost 9 bases, and 18 bases lay in between. CDR3 size: 14 residues. Germline V gives CDR1 SGHVS, CDR2 FNYEAQ. CDR3 region: CASSKTQGFGEQFF. CDR3 DNA: TGTGCCAGCAGTAAAACCCAGGGGTTTGGTGAGCAGTTCTTC.

This clonotype was counted only a few times. As DNA, the CDR3 is TGTGCCTGGAGGCACAAAGGGGGCACTGAAGCTTTCTTT. It codes for CAWRHKGGTEAFF. The chain has TRBV30 and TRBJ1-1, with D perhaps TRBD1 (6 bases). Germline CDR1 GTSNPN, CDR2 SVGIG (reference sequence). This CDR3 is 13 amino acids long. The V gene lost 3 bases and the J gene lost 4 bases, with 12 bases spanning the gap.

This clonotype has only a few counts. This chain links TRBV6-1 with TRBJ1-2; D gene unclear. This CDR3 region has 15 residues. Germline V gene sequence: CDR1 MNHNS, CDR2 SASEGT. V was pared by 0 bases and J by 2 bases, with 10 bases between. The CDR3, as DNA: TGTGCCAGCAGTGAAGCGGATCCAAGGAACTATGGCTACACCTTC. Protein: CASSEADPRNYGYTF.